The next 18 T cell receptor beta chains were all read from a single sample in a study of blood T cell repertoires in COVID-19. Assay used: immunoSEQ multiplex PCR; TCRdb lists only in-frame clones, some missing. Seen here are over 9,000 clones, roughly 80% observed once, and the top ten hold over 7%. Material: peripheral blood. Source of these receptors: a man between 65 and 85 years old with active COVID-19.

In its sample, this clone ranks as large. The J gene is TRBJ2-7, the V gene TRBV5-4, with D possibly matching TRBD1 (5 bases). Germline CDR1 SGHNT, CDR2 YYREEE (reference sequence). The CDR3 extends over 16 amino acids. The V end lost 4 bases, the J end lost 5 bases, and 22 bases lay between the germline ends. CDR3 sequence (DNA): TGTGCCAGCAGCCTTGCCCTAGGGGATTTAGTAAACGAGCAGTACTTC. It encodes CASSLALGDLVNEQYF.

J is TRBJ1-6 and V is TRBV30; the D gene is possibly TRBD1 (6 bases). The germline V gene has CDR1 GTSNPN and CDR2 SVGIG (reference sequence). CDR3 length: 14 amino acids. V lost 3 bases and J 6 bases, leaving 12 bases between the germline ends. CDR3 in amino acids: CAWRGAGANSPLHF. As DNA, the CDR3 is TGTGCCTGGAGGGGGGCAGGGGCTAATTCACCCCTCCACTTT.

The CDR3: CASSSVRLAKNIQYF. In DNA form, the CDR3 reads TGTGCCAGCAGCTCGGTCCGCCTAGCCAAAAACATTCAGTACTTC. The genes are TRBV7-9 and TRBJ2-4; unclear D gene. This CDR3 is 15 amino acids long. V lost 4 bases, J lost 0 bases, and 10 bases lay in between. From germline, CDR1 is SEHNR and CDR2 FQNEAQ (reference sequence).

This chain links TRBV28 with TRBJ1-6, with D possibly being TRBD1 (6 bases). Per germline, CDR1 MDHEN and CDR2 SYDVKM. There are 13 residues in the CDR3. The V end lost 5 bases, the J end lost 6 bases, and 8 bases lay between the germline ends. CDR3 bases: TGTGCCAGCAGTCCGGACAGTAATTCACCCCTCCACTTT. Protein product: CASSPDSNSPLHF.

This sequence joins TRBV6-6 and TRBJ1-1; D is uncertain. The CDR3 covers 20 residues. With 6 bases removed from V and 1 base from J, the gap between germline ends came to 30 bases. Germline V gene lookup returns CDR1 MNHNY and CDR2 SVGAGI (reference sequence). CDR3 DNA: TGTGCCAGCAGCTATTCGGTCCAGGCGTTGGATTTGCGTGGGAACACTGAAGCTTTCTTT. Encoded protein: CASSYSVQALDLRGNTEAFF.

The chain recombines TRBV9 with TRBJ1-1, with no clear D. Trimming removed 4 bases at V and 5 bases at J, with 15 bases between. The CDR3 extends over 14 amino acids. Germline V gene sequence: CDR1 SGDLS, CDR2 YYNGEE. This chain's CDR3 is CASSPGGFDTEAFF. In DNA form, the CDR3 reads TGTGCCAGCAGCCCCGGAGGCTTCGATACTGAAGCTTTCTTT. Based on the CDR3 plus reference TRBV9 and TRBJ1-1, the full variable domain is DSGVTQTPKHLITATGQRVTLRCSPRSGDLSVYWYQQSLDQGLQFLIQYYNGEERAKGNILERFSAQQFPDLHSELNLSSLELGDSALYFCASSPGGFDTEAFFGQGTRLTVV.

V usage is TRBV7-3 and J usage is TRBJ2-2, with 7 positions matching TRBD2. With V trimmed by 2 bases and J by 3 bases, 6 bases remained unmatched. CDR3 length equals 16 residues. The germline gives CDR1 SGHTA, CDR2 FQGTGA. In DNA form, the CDR3 reads TGTGCCAGCAGCTTATCCTCTGCGGGAGACACCGGGGAGCTGTTTTTT. Protein: CASSLSSAGDTGELFF.

The chain has TRBV7-6 and TRBJ2-7, with TRBD2 identical over 14 bases. The length of the CDR3 is 14 residues. Germline V gene lookup returns CDR1 SGHVS and CDR2 FNYEAQ. Trimming took 5 bases from V and 6 from J; bases not matched to a gene: 3. CDR3 sequence (DNA): TGTGCCAGCAGCGGACTAGCGGGAGGATCCGAGCAGTACTTC. It codes for CASSGLAGGSEQYF.

The V and J genes are TRBV28 and TRBJ1-3, with a tentative D call TRBD1 (6 bases). The CDR3 is made up of 15 amino acids. From germline, CDR1 is MDHEN and CDR2 SYDVKM. Trimming shortened V by 6 bases and J by 3 bases, and 15 bases separated the two germline ends. The CDR3 reads CASREQGLIGNTIYF. The CDR3 bases are TGTGCCAGCAGGGAACAGGGCTTGATTGGAAACACCATATATTTT. Filled out from reference TRBV28 and TRBJ1-3, the complete variable domain reads DVKVTQSSRYLVKRTGEKVFLECVQDMDHENMFWYRQDPGLGLRLIYFSYDVKMKEKGDIPEGYSVSREKKERFSLILESASTNQTSMYLCASREQGLIGNTIYFGEGSWLTVV.

The chain combines TRBV21-1 with TRBJ2-3; the tabulated D call, TRBD2, remains unverified against the DNA. TRBV21-1 is reported as a pseudogene. The CDR3 contains 18 residues. CDR3 loop: CASSKEGRPSGSTDTQYF. The CDR3 DNA reads as TGTGCCAGCAGCAAAGAAGGGCGGCCTAGCGGGAGCACAGATACGCAGTATTTT.

V and J are TRBV5-5 and TRBJ1-4; perhaps TRBD1 as D (5 bases). The CDR3 is made up of 15 amino acids. In germline, CDR1 is SGHKS, CDR2 YYEKEE (reference sequence). Deletions cut 4 bases from V and 0 bases from J, with 10 bases between. CDR3 region: CASSPLGPTNEKLFF. CDR3 sequence (DNA): TGTGCCAGCAGCCCTCTGGGGCCAACTAATGAAAAACTGTTTTTT.

The chain combines TRBV6-1 with TRBJ1-4, with D possibly TRBD1 on 5 matching bases. Trimming left V 2 bases short and J 14 bases short, with 9 bases between. The CDR3 is 11 amino acids. Germline V gene sequence: CDR1 MNHNS, CDR2 SASEGT. CDR3 sequence: CASSEKTALFF. CDR3 DNA sequence: TGTGCCAGCAGTGAAAAGACAGCTCTGTTTTTT.

This chain connects TRBV21-1 to TRBJ1-1; TRBD1 is taken as the D call from the table, unchecked against the DNA. TRBV21-1 corresponds to a pseudogene. This CDR3 is built from 14 residues. The CDR3 is CASRPHQENTEAFF. The CDR3 bases are TGTGCCAGCAGACCGCACCAGGAGAACACTGAAGCTTTCTTT.

V is TRBV28 and J is TRBJ2-7; the D gene is possibly TRBD1 (5 bases). The CDR3 is 14 residues long. The V end was cut by 5 bases, the J end by 3 bases, with 14 bases between. Looked up from germline, CDR1 is MDHEN and CDR2 is SYDVKM. The CDR3 DNA reads TGTGCCAGCAGTATCCCGGTCAGGGACTACGAGCAGTACTTC. Encoded protein: CASSIPVRDYEQYF.

This clone was recorded once. CDR3 sequence (DNA): TGTGCCAGCAAAAAAAGCGGGACCGCGGGTCAGCCCCAGCATTTT. Translating it yields CASKKSGTAGQPQHF. The genes are TRBV6-5 and TRBJ1-5; weak D call: TRBD1 (5 bases). Trimming cost V 7 bases and J 6 bases, with 19 bases left between them. Germline V lookup: CDR1 MNHEY, CDR2 SVGAGI. This CDR3 has 15 residues.

The chain recombines TRBV24-1 with TRBJ1-1, with D uncertain. The ends were cut back, 5 bases at V and 1 base at J, with 10 bases in the middle. Germline lookup yields CDR1 KGHDR and CDR2 SFDVKD. The CDR3 length is 14 residues. The CDR3 reads CATSANRKNTEAFF. The DNA of the CDR3 is TGTGCCACCAGTGCTAACAGAAAGAACACTGAAGCTTTCTTT.

About this clone: Without the conserved terminal phenylalanine or tryptophan, this CDR3 likely stems from a read error. Because the CDR3's place on the DNA is in doubt, the DNA is left out and the CDR3 is given as listed by TCRdb. The chain carries TRBV28 and TRBJ2-3; TRBD1 is the table's D call, not checked against the DNA. Germline V gene data show CDR1 as MDHEN and CDR2 as SYDVKM. The CDR3 is 12 residues long, ends included. The CDR3 is CASSRRQGIVYP.

This clone was observed a few times. The V call is TRBV9, the J call TRBJ1-6; D call uncertain. Germline CDR1 reads SGDLS; CDR2 reads YYNGEE. Trimming took off 0 bases at V and 9 bases at J, with 13 bases between the two ends. The CDR3 runs 15 residues. The CDR3 reads CASSVDGVTGSPLHF. The CDR3 DNA sequence: TGTGCCAGCAGCGTAGACGGAGTAACCGGTTCACCCCTCCACTTT.